This T cell receptor (beta chain) was captured by sequencing in a study of cytomegalovirus exposure and HLA in healthy donors. Notes on the study in general: There was a cluster of highly shared sequence variants that was likely a sequencing artifact.

PCR amplification relied on 60 Vbeta primers (plus 13 Jbeta primers). Repertoires were generated with immunoSEQ multiplex PCR, while TCRdb's copy carries only in-frame clones and drops some. The specimen's table records about 150,000 clones. A word on this clone: Its specificity is unknown.

The CDR3 extends over 15 amino acids. CDR1 and CDR2 (germline): SNHLY, FYNNEI. The V gene lost 7 bases and the J gene lost 5 bases, with 18 bases spanning the gap. Sequenced: PBMCs. The sequence came from a woman aged 45-59 years in good health and CMV-seronegative. The chain employs TRBV2 and TRBJ1-5, with TRBD1 as a possible D gene (6 bases). CDR3 bases: TGTGCCAGCACCCAAGAAGGGGGGGCTGATCAGCCCCAGCATTTT. It translates to CASTQEGGADQPQHF. The variable domain in full, with the rest retrieved from reference TRBV2 and TRBJ1-5, is EPEVTQTPSHQVTQMGQEVILRCVPISNHLYFYWYRQILGQKVEFLVSFYNNEISEKSEIFDDQFSVERPDGSNFTLKIRSTKLEDSAMYFCASTQEGGADQPQHFGDGTRLSIL.